This T cell receptor beta chain was recovered during a study of blood T cell repertoires in COVID-19. Germline CDR1 and CDR2: LNHNV and YYDKDF (reference sequence). The CDR3 totals 15 residues. The V gene end was trimmed by 5 bases and the J gene end by 6 bases; junction bases not matched to a gene: 10. This table comes from immunoSEQ multiplex PCR, and its TCRdb copy is limited to in-frame clones, with some not included. The profile shows roughly 290,000 clones, 70% to 90% of them singletons. The receptor's source is a woman between 45 and 65 years old with active or convalescent COVID-19. Sequencing used peripheral blood. V usage is TRBV15 and J usage is TRBJ2-3; 8 bases match TRBD1. CDR3 loop: CATSGGQGLIDTQYF. The DNA of the CDR3 is TGTGCCACCAGCGGCGGACAGGGCCTAATTGATACGCAGTATTTT.